These T cell receptor beta chains were read from a single sample in a study of cytomegalovirus exposure and HLA in healthy donors. Some clones are missing from TCRdb's copy, which holds only in-frame ones; the method was immunoSEQ multiplex PCR. The sample yields about 160,000 clones, about 68% seen once. The material sequenced was PBMCs. These receptors came from a man younger than 35 in good health and CMV-seronegative. CDR3s include the opening cysteine and the closing phenylalanine or tryptophan. D genes are given only for firm matches. Not all rows give a size; the values are once, few, many and, for expanded clones, a class.

once	NA	TRBV19	TRBJ2-7	TGTGCCAGTAGTATAAGGACAGAAGCCTACGAGCAGTACTTC	CASSIRTEAYEQYF
NA	NA	TRBV27	TRBJ1-6	TGTGCCAGCAGTCTAAACATAGGGGGTAATTCACCCCTCCACTTT	CASSLNIGGNSPLHF
NA	NA	TRBV28	TRBJ2-1	TGTGCCAGCAGCCCCTGGAGGGATAGCTCCTACAATGAGCAGTTCTTC	CASSPWRDSSYNEQFF
NA	NA	TRBV5-4	TRBJ2-1	TGTGCCAGCAGCCGGAGGGCCGATGAGCAGTTCTTC	CASSRRADEQFF
few	TRBD2	TRBV23-1	TRBJ2-7	TGCGCCAGCAGTCAATCTGGTCCGGGAGGGGGCTACGAGCAGTACTTC	CASSQSGPGGGYEQYF
NA	NA	TRBV7-8	TRBJ2-5	TGTGCCAGCAGCTTAGAGGTGACAGCGGAGACCCAGTACTTC	CASSLEVTAETQYF
NA	NA	TRBV7-2	TRBJ1-2	TGTGCCAGCAGCAAGCGGGGCAGCTGGGATGGCTACACCTTC	CASSKRGSWDGYTF
NA	NA	TRBV9	TRBJ2-7	TGTGCCAGCAGCGTAGATGGCGGGGAATACGAGCAATACTTC	CASSVDGGEYEQYF
NA	TRBD1	TRBV5-3	TRBJ1-1	TGTGCCAGAAGCGGACATACAGGGGGCACTGAAGCTTTCTTT	CARSGHTGGTEAFF
few	TRBD2	TRBV7-9	TRBJ2-1	TGTGCCAGCAGCTTATCAGGACTAGCGGGAGTCATGGAGCAGTTCTTC	CASSLSGLAGVMEQFF
NA	NA	TRBV5-4	TRBJ2-7	TGTGCCAGCAGCCGGGGGGCAACGGTAACAAACGAGCAGTACTTC	CASSRGATVTNEQYF
NA	TRBD2	TRBV28	TRBJ2-7	TGTGCCAGCAGTCTCTTAGCGGGAGGGCCCCCCTACGAGCAGTACTTC	CASSLLAGGPPYEQYF
NA	TRBD2	TRBV30	TRBJ2-3	TGTGCCTGGAGTGCCCCAGGAGCGGGAGGGTTAGATACGCAGTATTTT	CAWSAPGAGGLDTQYF
NA	NA	TRBV11-2	TRBJ2-3	TGTGCCAGCAGCTCAAACAGGGGGGGGGTAGATACGCAGTATTTT	CASSSNRGGVDTQYF
NA	NA	TRBV5-1	TRBJ2-1	TGCGCCAGCAGCTTTTGGGCGCAGGGTGGGAATGAGCAGTTCTTC	CASSFWAQGGNEQFF
NA	NA	TRBV4-2	TRBJ2-7	TGTGCCAGCAGCCAAGCCAAGCTAGCCCCCGAGCAGTACTTC	CASSQAKLAPEQYF
NA	NA	TRBV7-9	TRBJ2-3	TGTGCCAGCAGCTTAAGTCGTAGGGAGTTGACAGATACGCAGTATTTT	CASSLSRRELTDTQYF
NA	TRBD1	TRBV10-3	TRBJ1-4	TGTGCCACCGCCGTGGCAGGGGGGGAAAAACTGTTTTTT	CATAVAGGEKLFF
NA	TRBD1	TRBV5-1	TRBJ1-1	TGCGCCAGCAGCATCCGGGACAGACCCTACACTGAAGCTTTCTTT	CASSIRDRPYTEAFF
NA	TRBD2	TRBV2	TRBJ2-1	TGTGCCTCCCGTAGCGGGGTGTTCTCCTACAATGAGCAGTTCTTC	CASRSGVFSYNEQFF
NA	TRBD1	TRBV9	TRBJ2-3	TGTGCCAGCAGCCCGTATGGACAGGGGGCGACAGATACGCAGTATTTT	CASSPYGQGATDTQYF
NA	TRBD2	TRBV2	TRBJ2-5	TGTGCCAGCAGTGAAAGTAGCGGGGAGGAGACCCAGTACTTC	CASSESSGEETQYF
NA	TRBD1	TRBV5-4	TRBJ2-7	TGTGCCAGCAGCCTAGGGACAGGGCCCTCCTACGAGCAGTACTTC	CASSLGTGPSYEQYF
NA	TRBD1	TRBV4-3	TRBJ1-4	TGCGCCAGCAGCCAAGTGGACAGGGCCCCTAATGAAAAACTGTTTTTT	CASSQVDRAPNEKLFF
NA	TRBD2	TRBV13	TRBJ2-3	TGTGCCAGCAGCCCATCTAGCGGGAGAGCTGTGGACACAGATACGCAGTATTTT	CASSPSSGRAVDTDTQYF
NA	TRBD2	TRBV7-2	TRBJ2-5	TGTGCCAGCAGCTTAGAGGCCGGGCGGGAGGGCGGGGAGACCCAGTACTTC	CASSLEAGREGGETQYF
NA	NA	TRBV6-6	TRBJ1-1	TGTGCCAGCAGAGGACAGAATGAAGCTTTCTTT	CASRGQNEAFF
NA	NA	TRBV19	TRBJ1-2	TGTGCCAGTAGTATCGACAGATTAAATGGCTACACCTTC	CASSIDRLNGYTF
NA	TRBD1	TRBV6-5	TRBJ2-3	TGTGCCAGCAGTTACTCCGGGACAGGGATCACAGATACGCAGTATTTT	CASSYSGTGITDTQYF
NA	NA	TRBV7-2	TRBJ2-7	TGTGCCAGCAGCTTAGCGCCTACAGGTTCCTACGAGCAGTACTTC	CASSLAPTGSYEQYF
NA	TRBD1	TRBV19	TRBJ2-5	TGTGCCACCGGGACAGACCCTGGGGCGACCCAGTACTTC	CATGTDPGATQYF
NA	TRBD2	TRBV9	TRBJ2-7	TGTGCCAGCAGCGTAGAAGCTAGCGGACAAGCAGAGCAGTACTTC	CASSVEASGQAEQYF
NA	NA	TRBV19	TRBJ2-3	TGTGCCAGTACCATGGGGCGGAACAGCACAGATACGCAGTATTTT	CASTMGRNSTDTQYF
NA	TRBD1	TRBV7-8	TRBJ1-1	TGTGCCAGCAGCTTAGGCCTAGGACAGGAGAAAGCTTTCTTT	CASSLGLGQEKAFF
NA	NA	TRBV19	TRBJ1-5	TGTGCCAGTAGTATAGGTGGGGGGGCCGGCCAGCCCCAGCATTTT	CASSIGGGAGQPQHF
NA	NA	TRBV5-1	TRBJ2-2	TGCGCCAGCAGCTTGGAGGGGACCGGGGAGCTGTTTTTT	CASSLEGTGELFF
few	NA	TRBV6-4	TRBJ2-6	TGTGCCAGCAGTGAGACTAGCTCTGGGGCCAACGTCCTGACTTTC	CASSETSSGANVLTF
once	NA	TRBV11-2	TRBJ2-7	TGTGCCAGCAGCCTGGCGACTAGTTGGGCCTACGAGCAGTACTTC	CASSLATSWAYEQYF
NA	NA	TRBV6-1	TRBJ2-5	TGTGCCAGCAGTGAAACCGACAGGCCCCGGGAGACCCAGTACTTC	CASSETDRPRETQYF
NA	NA	TRBV7-2	TRBJ2-1	TGTGCCAGCAGCCCCTCTGGACAGTCGGGGGGTCGTGGGCAGTTCTTC	CASSPSGQSGGRGQFF
NA	NA	TRBV18	TRBJ1-1	TGTGCCAGCTCACCGCGGGGGGACCGGCCTGAAGCTTTCTTT	CASSPRGDRPEAFF
NA	TRBD1	TRBV6-5	TRBJ2-5	TGTGCCAGCAGATCCACAGGGGGCAGGACCCAGTACTTC	CASRSTGGRTQYF
NA	TRBD1	TRBV28	TRBJ1-1	TGTGCCAGTACATCCGGACAGGGGGACACTGAAGCTTTCTTT	CASTSGQGDTEAFF
few	TRBD1	TRBV9	TRBJ2-3	TGTGCCAGCAGCAGTCGACAGGGGTTCCCCACAGATACGCAGTATTTT	CASSSRQGFPTDTQYF
few	NA	TRBV2	TRBJ1-4	TGTGCCAGCAGTACAGGGTCAACTAATGAAAAACTGTTTTTT	CASSTGSTNEKLFF
NA	NA	TRBV7-2	TRBJ2-2	TGTGCCAGCAGCTTAGTGGAGGCAGGAGATGTCGGAAGGGGGGAGCTGTTTTTT	CASSLVEAGDVGRGELFF
NA	TRBD1	TRBV4-1	TRBJ2-2	TGCGCCAGCACCCCCGGGACAGGGGGCATCACCGGGGAGCTGTTTTTT	CASTPGTGGITGELFF
NA	NA	TRBV28	TRBJ1-1	TGTGCCAGCAGTACTGAGAACACTGAAGCTTTCTTT	CASSTENTEAFF
NA	TRBD2	TRBV5-1	TRBJ2-1	TGCGCCAGCAGCTACGGAGTAGCGGGGGTTATCCATGAGCAGTTCTTC	CASSYGVAGVIHEQFF